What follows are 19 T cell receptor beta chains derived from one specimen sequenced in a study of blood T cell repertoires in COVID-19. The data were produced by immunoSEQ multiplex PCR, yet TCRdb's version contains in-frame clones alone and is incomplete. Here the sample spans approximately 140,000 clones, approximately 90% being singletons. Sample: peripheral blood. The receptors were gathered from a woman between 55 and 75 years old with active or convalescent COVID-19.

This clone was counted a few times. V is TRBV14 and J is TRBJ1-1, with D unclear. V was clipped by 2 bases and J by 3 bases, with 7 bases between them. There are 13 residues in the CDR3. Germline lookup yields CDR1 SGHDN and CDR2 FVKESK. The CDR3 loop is CASSQLIDTEAFF. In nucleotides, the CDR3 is TGTGCCAGCAGCCAATTGATAGACACTGAAGCTTTCTTT.

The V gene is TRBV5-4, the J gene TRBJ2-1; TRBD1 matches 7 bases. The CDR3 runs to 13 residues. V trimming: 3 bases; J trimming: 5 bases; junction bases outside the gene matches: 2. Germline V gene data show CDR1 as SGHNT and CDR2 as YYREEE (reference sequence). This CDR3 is CASSWDRNNEQFF. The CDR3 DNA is TGTGCCAGCAGCTGGGACAGAAACAATGAGCAGTTCTTC.

This CDR3 is CASTPSGDTQYF. The CDR3 nucleotides are TGTGCCAGCACTCCCAGCGGAGATACGCAGTATTTT. V gene TRBV12-3 or TRBV12-4 combines with J gene TRBJ2-3, with D maybe TRBD2 (5 bases). V was pared by 7 bases and J by 5 bases, with 10 bases between. This CDR3 comprises 12 residues.

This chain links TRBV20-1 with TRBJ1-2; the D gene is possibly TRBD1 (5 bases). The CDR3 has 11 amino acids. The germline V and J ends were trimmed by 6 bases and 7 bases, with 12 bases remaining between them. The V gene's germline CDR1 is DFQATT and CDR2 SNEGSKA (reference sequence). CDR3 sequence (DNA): TGCAGTGCCGATCAGGGAGGTGGCTACACCTTC. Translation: CSADQGGGYTF.

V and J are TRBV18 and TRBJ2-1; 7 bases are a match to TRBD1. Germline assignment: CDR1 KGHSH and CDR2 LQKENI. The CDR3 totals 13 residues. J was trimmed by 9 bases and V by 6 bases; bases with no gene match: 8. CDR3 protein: CASSITGVTEQFF. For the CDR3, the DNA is TGTGCCAGCTCTATCACAGGGGTTACTGAGCAGTTCTTC.

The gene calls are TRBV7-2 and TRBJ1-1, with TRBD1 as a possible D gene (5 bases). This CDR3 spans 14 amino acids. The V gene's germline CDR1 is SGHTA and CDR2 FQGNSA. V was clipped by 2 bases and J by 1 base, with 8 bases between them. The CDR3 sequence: CASSLHTGNTEAFF. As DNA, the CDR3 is TGTGCCAGCAGCTTACACACAGGGAACACTGAAGCTTTCTTT.

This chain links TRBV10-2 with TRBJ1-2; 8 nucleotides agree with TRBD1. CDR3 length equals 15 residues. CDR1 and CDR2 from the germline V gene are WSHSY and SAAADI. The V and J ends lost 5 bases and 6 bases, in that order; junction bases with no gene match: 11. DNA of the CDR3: TGCGCCAGCAGTAGATCAGGGCAGGGGGCGGATGGCTACACCTTC. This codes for CASSRSGQGADGYTF.

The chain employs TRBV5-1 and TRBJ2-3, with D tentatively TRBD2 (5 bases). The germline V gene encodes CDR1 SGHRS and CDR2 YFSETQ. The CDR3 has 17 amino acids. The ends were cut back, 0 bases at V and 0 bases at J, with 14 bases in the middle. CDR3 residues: CASSLAEGTPSTDTQYF. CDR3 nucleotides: TGCGCCAGCAGCTTGGCCGAGGGAACCCCTAGCACAGATACGCAGTATTTT.

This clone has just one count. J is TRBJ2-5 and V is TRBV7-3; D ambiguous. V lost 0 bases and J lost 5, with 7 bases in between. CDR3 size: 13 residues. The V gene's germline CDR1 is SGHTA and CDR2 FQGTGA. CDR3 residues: CASSLTFRETQYF. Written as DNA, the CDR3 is TGTGCCAGCAGCTTAACGTTCCGGGAGACCCAGTACTTC.

DNA for the CDR3: TGTGCCAGCAGTGGACTTTGGAACACCATATATTTT. The encoded protein is CASSGLWNTIYF. The chain couples TRBV6-4 to TRBJ1-3; D ambiguous. Per the germline V gene, CDR1 is MRHNA and CDR2 is SNTAGT. Deletions cut 4 bases from V and 7 bases from J, with 8 bases between. The CDR3 totals 12 residues.

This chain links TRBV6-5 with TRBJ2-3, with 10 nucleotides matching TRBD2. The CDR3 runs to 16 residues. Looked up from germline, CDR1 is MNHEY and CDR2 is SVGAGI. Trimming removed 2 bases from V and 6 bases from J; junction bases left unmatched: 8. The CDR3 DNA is TGTGCCAGCAGTTACGCTAGCGGGGGAACCACCGATACGCAGTATTTT. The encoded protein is CASSYASGGTTDTQYF.

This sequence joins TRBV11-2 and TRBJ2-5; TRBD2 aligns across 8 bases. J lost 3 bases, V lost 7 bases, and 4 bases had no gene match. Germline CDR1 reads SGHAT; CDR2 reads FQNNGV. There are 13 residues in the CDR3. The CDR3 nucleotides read TGTGCCAGCACCTTTAGCGGGGAAGAGACCCAGTACTTC. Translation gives CASTFSGEETQYF.

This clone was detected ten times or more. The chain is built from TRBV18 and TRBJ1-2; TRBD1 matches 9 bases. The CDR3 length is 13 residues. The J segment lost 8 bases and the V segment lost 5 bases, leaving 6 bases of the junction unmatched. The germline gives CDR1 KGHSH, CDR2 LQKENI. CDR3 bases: TGTGCCAGCTCAACGGGGACAGGGAGCGGCTACACCTTC. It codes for CASSTGTGSGYTF.

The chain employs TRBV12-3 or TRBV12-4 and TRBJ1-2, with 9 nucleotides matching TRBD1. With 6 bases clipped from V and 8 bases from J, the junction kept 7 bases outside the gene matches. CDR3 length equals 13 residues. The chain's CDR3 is CASRQQGARGYTF. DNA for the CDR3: TGTGCCAGCAGACAACAGGGGGCGCGGGGCTACACCTTC.

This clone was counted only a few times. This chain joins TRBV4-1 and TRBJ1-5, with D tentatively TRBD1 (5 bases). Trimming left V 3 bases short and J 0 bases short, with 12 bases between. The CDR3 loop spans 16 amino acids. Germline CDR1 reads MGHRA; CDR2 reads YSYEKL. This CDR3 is CASSQIDGHSNQPQHF. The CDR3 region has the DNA TGCGCCAGCAGCCAGATAGACGGACATAGCAATCAGCCCCAGCATTTT.

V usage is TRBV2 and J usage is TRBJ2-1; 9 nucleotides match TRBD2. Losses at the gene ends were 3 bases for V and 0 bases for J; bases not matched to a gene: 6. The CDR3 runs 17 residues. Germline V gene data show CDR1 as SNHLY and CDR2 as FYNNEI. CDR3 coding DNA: TGTGCCAGCAGTGATCCGGGACTAGCCAGCTCCTACAATGAGCAGTTCTTC. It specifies CASSDPGLASSYNEQFF. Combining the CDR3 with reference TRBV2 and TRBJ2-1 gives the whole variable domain EPEVTQTPSHQVTQMGQEVILRCVPISNHLYFYWYRQILGQKVEFLVSFYNNEISEKSEIFDDQFSVERPDGSNFTLKIRSTKLEDSAMYFCASSDPGLASSYNEQFFGPGTRLTVL.

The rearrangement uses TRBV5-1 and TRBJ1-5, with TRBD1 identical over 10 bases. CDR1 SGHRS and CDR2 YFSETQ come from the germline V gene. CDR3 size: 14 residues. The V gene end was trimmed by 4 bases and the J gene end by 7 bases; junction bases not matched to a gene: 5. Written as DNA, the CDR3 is TGCGCCAGCAGCCATGGGACAGGGGAACAGCCCCAGCATTTT. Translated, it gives CASSHGTGEQPQHF.

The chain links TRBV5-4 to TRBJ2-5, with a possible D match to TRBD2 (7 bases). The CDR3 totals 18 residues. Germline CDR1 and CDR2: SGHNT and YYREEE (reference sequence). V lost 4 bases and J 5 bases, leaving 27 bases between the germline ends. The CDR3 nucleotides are TGTGCCAGCAGCCCCCGATCTAGGGGGGGGGCCAAGAGGGAGACCCAGTACTTC. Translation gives CASSPRSRGGAKRETQYF.

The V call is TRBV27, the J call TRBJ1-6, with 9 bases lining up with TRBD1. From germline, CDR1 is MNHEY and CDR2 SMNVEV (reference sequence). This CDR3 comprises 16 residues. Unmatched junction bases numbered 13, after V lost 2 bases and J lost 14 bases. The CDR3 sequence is CASSLAVRDRVVSLHF. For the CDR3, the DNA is TGTGCCAGCAGTTTAGCCGTCCGGGACAGGGTTGTATCCCTCCACTTT.